Listed below are T cell receptor beta chains from one sample, sequenced in a study of blood T cell repertoires in COVID-19. Sequenced by immunoSEQ multiplex PCR; TCRdb stores in-frame clones only, minus some. The sample includes about 70,000 clones, around 87% seen only once; the top ten take around 5%. The sample comprised peripheral blood. The receptors stem from a man aged 50-59 years with active COVID-19. The CDR3 runs from the conserved cysteine through the conserved F or W. D genes are given only for firm matches. Size is stated for part of the rows, as once, few or many counts, or as a class when the clone is expanded.

CASSLTGSGEQYF,TGTGCCAGCAGCTTAACGGGTAGCGGGGAGCAGTACTTC,-,TRBD2,TRBJ2-7,TRBV7-3,13
CASSQDVPTSVTYEQYF,TGTGCCAGCAGCCAAGATGTCCCGACTAGCGTTACCTACGAGCAGTACTTC,-,TRBD2,TRBJ2-7,TRBV3-1/TRBV3-2,17
CASSEGTGSANEQFF,TGCGCCAGCAGCGAGGGGACAGGGAGTGCCAATGAGCAGTTCTTC,-,TRBD1,TRBJ2-1,TRBV5-1,15
CASSVPGTGLQTQYF,TGTGCCAGCAGCGTGCCCGGGACAGGGTTACAGACCCAGTACTTC,-,TRBD1,TRBJ2-5,TRBV7-9,15
CASSFGGEQFF,TGTGCCAGCAGCTTCGGGGGTGAGCAGTTCTTC,-,-,TRBJ2-1,TRBV11-1,11
CASRNRESNQPQHF,TGTGCCAGCAGAAACAGGGAATCCAATCAGCCCCAGCATTTT,-,-,TRBJ1-5,TRBV6-5,14
CAISEVVGEQFF,TGTGCCATCAGTGAAGTGGTGGGCGAGCAGTTCTTC,once,-,TRBJ2-1,TRBV10-3,12
CASSPQARDRVYGYTF,TGTGCCAGCAGCCCTCAAGCCCGAGACAGGGTCTATGGCTACACCTTC,-,TRBD1,TRBJ1-2,TRBV7-3,16
CASSLMGLGDNEQFF,TGTGCCAGCAGCTTAATGGGACTGGGGGACAATGAGCAGTTCTTC,-,-,TRBJ2-1,TRBV7-3,15
CASSSGAQVYEQYF,TGTGCCAGCAGCAGTGGGGCGCAGGTCTACGAGCAGTACTTC,once,-,TRBJ2-7,TRBV9,14
CASSRTGPPNYGYTF,TGTGCCAGCAGCCGGACAGGGCCGCCTAACTATGGCTACACCTTC,-,TRBD1,TRBJ1-2,TRBV9,15
CASSPLGVGVGTEAFF,TGTGCCAGCAGCCCTCTCGGGGTTGGGGTGGGCACTGAAGCTTTCTTT,-,-,TRBJ1-1,TRBV5-6,16
CASSSLGGIAGGINEQFF,TGTGCCAGCAGCTCCCTGGGGGGGATAGCGGGAGGGATAAATGAGCAGTTCTTC,few,TRBD2,TRBJ2-1,TRBV9,18
CASSLQATETQYF,TGTGCCAGCAGCCTACAGGCAACAGAGACCCAGTACTTC,-,-,TRBJ2-5,TRBV6-5,13
CASSISGSTDTQYF,TGCGCCAGCAGCATTAGCGGGAGCACAGATACGCAGTATTTT,-,TRBD2,TRBJ2-3,TRBV5-1,14
CASSQGPGRADTQYF,TGTGCCAGCAGCCAAGGGCCCGGGAGAGCAGATACGCAGTATTTT,-,-,TRBJ2-3,TRBV3-1/TRBV3-2,15
CSVDGGTAYEQYF,TGCAGCGTTGACGGCGGGACGGCCTACGAGCAGTACTTC,-,-,TRBJ2-7,TRBV29-1,13
CSVGQGWDGYTF,TGCAGCGTTGGACAGGGGTGGGATGGCTACACCTTC,-,TRBD1,TRBJ1-2,TRBV29-1,12
CASSPGVWELGNEKLFF,TGCGCCAGCAGCCCGGGGGTTTGGGAATTGGGTAATGAAAAACTGTTTTTT,-,-,TRBJ1-4,TRBV4-3,17
CASGTGQGFNEQFF,TGTGCTAGTGGAACGGGACAGGGATTCAATGAGCAGTTCTTC,-,TRBD1,TRBJ2-1,TRBV12-5,14
CASSLGRNTEAFF,TGTGCCAGCAGTTTGGGCAGGAACACTGAAGCTTTCTTT,-,-,TRBJ1-1,TRBV27,13
CASSSEGAYGYTF,TGTGCCAGCAGCTCCGAGGGGGCCTATGGCTACACCTTC,-,TRBD1,TRBJ1-2,TRBV5-4,13
CASSLGSGRGNEQFF,TGCGCCAGCAGCTTGGGTAGCGGGAGAGGGAATGAGCAGTTCTTC,-,TRBD2,TRBJ2-1,TRBV5-1,15